The next 16 T cell receptor beta chains were all read from a single sample in a study of CD8 T cells in Susac syndrome. With random hexamers, reverse transcription was performed on about 0.45 to 1 ug of RNA. Each CDR3 protein gets one entry after TCRdb re-called the immunoSEQ multiplex PCR reads with MiXCR. This sample yields hundreds of thousands of distinct CDR3 sequences, of which about 89% are seen a single time; 0.18% belongs to the top ten. Sequencing was performed on CD8+ T cells from PBMCs. The receptors derive from a human donor with multiple sclerosis.

V and J are TRBV6-2 or TRBV6-3 and TRBJ2-5; no clear D gene. CDR1 is MNHEY and CDR2 is SVGEGT in the germline V gene. Trimming pared 0 bases from V and 2 bases from J, leaving 13 bases between. CDR3 length: 16 amino acids. The CDR3: CASSYSAVQAQETQYF. The CDR3 DNA sequence: TGTGCCAGCAGTTACTCCGCGGTCCAGGCGCAAGAGACCCAGTACTTC.

This clonotype was seen just once. J is TRBJ2-3 and V is TRBV19; 10 bases fit TRBD2. The V and J ends lost 7 bases and 5 bases, in that order; junction bases with no gene match: 12. Germline CDR1 and CDR2: LNHDA and SQIVND (reference sequence). This CDR3 is 16 amino acids long. The CDR3 here is CASNPQAGGPGDTQYF. In nucleotides, the CDR3 is TGTGCCAGTAACCCGCAAGCGGGAGGGCCGGGAGATACGCAGTATTTT. Complete variable domain (other parts from reference TRBV19 and TRBJ2-3): DGGITQSPKYLFRKEGQNVTLSCEQNLNHDAMYWYRQDPGQGLRLIYYSQIVNDFQKGDIAEGYSVSREKKESFPLTVTSAQKNPTAFYLCASNPQAGGPGDTQYFGPGTRLTVL.

Worth noting for this clonotype: One end of the junction does not line up with germline, which may come from a read error. The chain links TRBV12-3 or TRBV12-4 to TRBJ2-7; TRBD2 agrees at 12 bases. The CDR3 sequence is 14 residues long. The CDR3 nucleotides are TGTGCCAGCAGTCTAGCGGGAGGGCCCCACGAGCAGTACTTC. Translating gives CASSLAGGPHEQYF.

The chain links TRBV29-1 to TRBJ1-2; 8 bases are shared with TRBD1. Germline values: CDR1 SQVTM, CDR2 ANQGSEA. CDR3 length: 14 amino acids. Germline trimming cut 7 bases from V and 5 bases from J; bases unmatched to any gene: 12. CDR3 sequence: CSAKGVDRGYGYTF. CDR3 nucleotide sequence: TGCAGCGCGAAAGGAGTCGACAGGGGTTATGGCTACACCTTC.

The chain joins TRBV2 to TRBJ1-5, with D unclear. Trimming took 2 bases from V and 2 from J, leaving 10 bases between them. In germline, CDR1 is SNHLY, CDR2 FYNNEI. The CDR3 is 15 residues long. The CDR3 DNA reads as TGTGCCAGCAGTGAAATGGGGAACGGCAATCAGCCCCAGCATTTT. Translation gives CASSEMGNGNQPQHF. The variable domain in full, with the rest retrieved from reference TRBV2 and TRBJ1-5, is EPEVTQTPSHQVTQMGQEVILRCVPISNHLYFYWYRQILGQKVEFLVSFYNNEISEKSEIFDDQFSVERPDGSNFTLKIRSTKLEDSAMYFCASSEMGNGNQPQHFGDGTRLSIL.

This chain uses TRBV27 with TRBJ2-3; 7 nucleotides match TRBD2. Germline V lookup: CDR1 MNHEY, CDR2 SMNVEV (reference sequence). The CDR3 extends over 15 amino acids. With V trimmed by 2 bases and J by 7 bases, 9 bases remained unmatched. The CDR3 DNA reads TGTGCCAGCAGTTTAGCTAGCGGCCCCTTGAATACGCAGTATTTT. Protein product: CASSLASGPLNTQYF.

V and J are TRBV5-1 and TRBJ2-4, with 8 bases lining up with TRBD1. Germline V gene lookup returns CDR1 SGHRS and CDR2 YFSETQ. CDR3 size: 17 residues. V gave up 0 bases and J gave up 8 bases; unmatched junction bases: 13. DNA of the CDR3: TGCGCCAGCAGCTTGGGTACGGTCAGGGGGCTTGGGGACATTCAGTACTTC. Translated: CASSLGTVRGLGDIQYF.

V usage is TRBV6-2 or TRBV6-3 and J usage is TRBJ1-1; D gene unclear. The CDR3 is 16 residues long. Germline V gene sequence: CDR1 MNHEY, CDR2 SVGEGT. V was cut by 4 bases and J by 0 bases, with 15 bases left in between. This CDR3 is CASSSLTRTMNTEAFF. CDR3 coding DNA: TGTGCCAGCAGTTCCCTTACTCGAACAATGAACACTGAAGCTTTCTTT.

J is TRBJ1-1 and V is TRBV4-3; the match to TRBD1 covers 8 bases. V gave up 4 bases and J gave up 5 bases; unmatched junction bases: 9. The CDR3 has 15 amino acids. CDR1 and CDR2 (germline): LGHNA, YSLEER. The CDR3 region is CASSRTGQGGTEAFF. In DNA form, the CDR3 reads TGCGCCAGCAGCCGAACCGGACAGGGTGGGACTGAAGCTTTCTTT.

CDR3 loop: CASSDRGLNTEAFF. CDR3 nucleotides: TGTGCCAGCAGTGACAGGGGGCTGAACACTGAAGCTTTCTTT. The chain combines TRBV28 with TRBJ1-1; TRBD1 matches at 10 bases. Germline loops: CDR1 MDHEN, CDR2 SYDVKM. The ends lost 5 bases at V and 0 bases at J; junction bases unmatched: 0. This CDR3 region has 14 residues.

The rearrangement uses TRBV7-9 and TRBJ2-1; no clear D. This CDR3 spans 12 amino acids. Trimming took 1 base from V and 8 from J, leaving 6 bases between them. The germline gives CDR1 SEHNR, CDR2 FQNEAQ (reference sequence). DNA of the CDR3: TGTGCCAGCAGCTTAGAGTTCGATGAGCAGTTCTTC. The encoded protein is CASSLEFDEQFF.

The chain joins TRBV27 to TRBJ2-7; TRBD1 is a possible D gene (5 bases). Between the trimmed V and J ends, which lost 2 bases and 5 bases, there was a span of 16 bases. CDR1 and CDR2 from the germline V gene are MNHEY and SMNVEV (reference sequence). The CDR3 runs to 15 residues. CDR3 sequence: CASSLLSFEQDEQYF. The CDR3 DNA is TGTGCCAGCAGTTTACTTTCATTCGAACAGGACGAGCAGTACTTC.

The rearrangement links TRBV24-1 to TRBJ2-2; D is possibly TRBD2 (5 bases). CDR1 KGHDR and CDR2 SFDVKD come from the germline V gene. The CDR3 spans 17 residues. V was shortened by 4 bases and J by 1 base, with 15 bases between the two germline ends. In DNA, the CDR3 is TGTGCCACCAGTGACTCCGCCCGGACTGAGAACACCGGGGAGCTGTTTTTT. Translation gives CATSDSARTENTGELFF.

The chain has TRBV20-1 and TRBJ2-3; TRBD1 agrees at 7 bases. V shed 0 bases and J 2 bases; nucleotides not matched to a gene: 2. In germline, CDR1 is DFQATT, CDR2 SNEGSKA (reference sequence). This CDR3 spans 14 amino acids. In nucleotides, the CDR3 is TGCAGTGCTAGAGACGGGACAGCCACAGATACGCAGTATTTT. The encoded protein is CSARDGTATDTQYF.

This chain links TRBV15 with TRBJ2-5, with 9 nucleotides matching TRBD1. Per the germline V gene, CDR1 is LNHNV and CDR2 is YYDKDF (reference sequence). The V segment lost 1 base and the J segment 6 bases; nucleotides outside the gene matches: 6. This CDR3 region has 15 residues. The CDR3 coding sequence is TGTGCCACCAGCAGAGGGGACAGGGAGGCACAGACCCAGTACTTC. This gives the protein CATSRGDREAQTQYF.

V gene TRBV28 combines with J gene TRBJ2-7; D is perhaps TRBD2 (6 bases). Germline CDR1 and CDR2: MDHEN and SYDVKM. The CDR3 is 18 residues long. V lost 2 bases and J lost 2, with 22 bases in between. CDR3 loop: CASSLRIGGTQHPYEQYF. CDR3 sequence (DNA): TGTGCCAGCAGTTTAAGAATAGGCGGGACTCAGCATCCCTACGAGCAGTACTTC.